Following are 32 T cell receptor beta chains from one sample sequenced in a study of patients and donors after allogeneic stem cell transplantation. TCRdb used MiXCR to reprocess the RT-PCR reads, holding one entry per CDR3 protein. The sample lists more than 850,000 distinct CDR3 sequences, about a sixth occurring once. Sequenced sample: blood, either unsorted or a sorted T cell fraction (not recorded which). The receptors were sampled from a human donor who was either an allogeneic HSCT recipient or a stem cell or donor lymphocyte infusion donor (not recorded which). It is not recorded whose cells these are; they may come from a transplant donor.

This chain uses TRBV4-3 with TRBJ1-1; D remains ambiguous. This CDR3 is 16 amino acids long. Trimming stripped 0 bases from V and 0 bases from J, with 11 bases between. Germline CDR1 reads LGHNA; CDR2 reads YSLEER. The CDR3 loop is CASSQDAGRLNTEAFF. In nucleotides, the CDR3 is TGCGCCAGCAGCCAAGATGCGGGCAGACTGAACACTGAAGCTTTCTTT.

The rearrangement uses TRBV11-2 and TRBJ2-5, with 14 bases matching TRBD2. Germline V gives CDR1 SGHAT, CDR2 FQNNGV. With V trimmed by 1 base and J by 2 bases, 6 bases remained unmatched. The CDR3 is 18 residues long. The CDR3 is CASSLVGTSGSFQETQYF. The CDR3 DNA follows: TGTGCCAGCAGCTTAGTGGGGACTAGCGGGAGTTTTCAAGAGACCCAGTACTTC. Variable domain in full (rest from reference TRBV11-2 and TRBJ2-5): EAGVAQSPRYKIIEKRQSVAFWCNPISGHATLYWYQQILGQGPKLLIQFQNNGVVDDSQLPKDRFSAERLKGVDSTLKIQPAKLEDSAVYLCASSLVGTSGSFQETQYFGPGTRLLVL.

The chain carries TRBV16 and TRBJ2-2; 9 bases align to TRBD1. Germline CDR1 is KGHSY and CDR2 is FQNENV. This CDR3 comprises 14 residues. J lost 6 bases, V lost 4 bases, and 3 bases had no gene match. CDR3 region: CASSLRQGAGELFF. CDR3 nucleotide sequence: TGTGCCAGCAGCCTGCGACAGGGGGCCGGGGAGCTGTTTTTT.

This clonotype was observed a few times. The chain combines TRBV4-3 with TRBJ1-1; 9 bases fit TRBD1. Trimming took 3 bases from V and 9 from J; bases not matched to a gene: 8. Germline-derived CDR1 and CDR2 are LGHNA and YSLEER. This CDR3 is 14 amino acids long. The CDR3 spells CASSHLQGAGKAFF. The CDR3 bases are TGCGCCAGCAGCCATTTACAGGGGGCGGGAAAAGCTTTCTTT.

This chain joins TRBV2 and TRBJ1-1; 9 bases line up with TRBD1. The CDR3 totals 13 residues. V lost 6 bases and J lost 9; bases outside the gene matches: 8. Germline lookup yields CDR1 SNHLY and CDR2 FYNNEI. CDR3 sequence: CASSGQGLDKAFF. The CDR3 coding sequence is TGTGCCAGCAGCGGACAGGGGCTGGACAAAGCTTTCTTT.

V gene TRBV6-1 combines with J gene TRBJ2-2; 8 nucleotides align to TRBD2. The CDR3 is 14 residues long. The germline CDR1 and CDR2 sequences are MNHNS and SASEGT. V dropped 11 bases and J dropped 0; count of bases not matched to a gene: 5. The CDR3 here is CAGMGLANTGELFF. The DNA of the CDR3 is TGTGCCGGTATGGGACTAGCGAACACCGGGGAGCTGTTTTTT.

There are a few counts of this clonotype. This chain uses TRBV20-1 with TRBJ2-3; tentative D call: TRBD2 (6 bases). The germline V and J ends were trimmed by 6 bases and 0 bases, with 16 bases remaining between them. The CDR3 extends over 15 amino acids. The germline V gene has CDR1 DFQATT and CDR2 SNEGSKA (reference sequence). The CDR3 DNA reads TGCAGTGCCAGACGGCGGGGAAGAAGCACAGATACGCAGTATTTT. Translated: CSARRRGRSTDTQYF.

This clonotype has a handful of counts. V gene TRBV29-1 combines with J gene TRBJ1-1; the D gene is possibly TRBD1 (5 bases). The CDR3 has 11 amino acids. Germline values: CDR1 SQVTM, CDR2 ANQGSEA. For the CDR3, the DNA is TGCAGTTCCTTAGGGGACACTGAAGCTTTCTTT. This encodes CSSLGDTEAFF.

This clonotype came up a few times. The chain recombines TRBV3-1 with TRBJ2-2; 8 bases align to TRBD2. Unmatched junction bases numbered 5, after V lost 1 base and J lost 7 bases. Germline-derived CDR1 and CDR2 are LGHDT and YNNKEL (reference sequence). The CDR3 is made up of 15 amino acids. This CDR3 reads CASSQVFRGGGELFF. CDR3 DNA sequence: TGTGCCAGCAGCCAAGTTTTTCGGGGGGGCGGGGAGCTGTTTTTT.

The chain carries TRBV2 and TRBJ1-1; 7 bases agree with TRBD1. Germline V gives CDR1 SNHLY, CDR2 FYNNEI. V trimming: 2 bases; J trimming: 5 bases; junction bases outside the gene matches: 8. The CDR3 is made up of 15 amino acids. The CDR3 DNA sequence: TGTGCCAGCAGTGAACAGGGGGTCGAAACAACTGAAGCTTTCTTT. Residues: CASSEQGVETTEAFF.

V and J are TRBV20-1 and TRBJ1-6, with 8 bases identical to TRBD1. The V gene end was trimmed by 5 bases and the J gene end by 9 bases; junction bases not matched to a gene: 6. The CDR3 spans 13 residues. CDR1 and CDR2 from the germline V gene are DFQATT and SNEGSKA (reference sequence). The CDR3 region is CSAPGGIGSPLHF. CDR3 in DNA: TGCAGTGCTCCAGGGGGCATCGGTTCACCCCTCCACTTT.

The CDR3 DNA reads TGTGCCAGCAGCTTGGGGGACAGGGGGAACCAAGAGACCCAGTACTTC. This gives the protein CASSLGDRGNQETQYF. The V gene is TRBV5-5, the J gene TRBJ2-5; 11 bases fit TRBD1. The CDR3 runs to 16 residues. The V segment lost 0 bases and the J segment 0 bases; nucleotides outside the gene matches: 1. Looked up from germline, CDR1 is SGHKS and CDR2 is YYEKEE (reference sequence).

This rearrangement joins TRBV12-3 or TRBV12-4 to TRBJ1-1; no definite D call. The V end was cut by 2 bases, the J end by 6 bases, with 7 bases between. This CDR3 spans 12 amino acids. CDR3 loop: CASSLLLAEAFF. The CDR3 DNA reads as TGTGCCAGCAGTTTACTCTTGGCTGAAGCTTTCTTT.

Only a few counts were recorded for this clonotype. The rearrangement joins TRBV20-1 to TRBJ2-2, with D perhaps matching TRBD1 (5 bases). V lost 4 bases, J lost 5 bases, and 14 bases lay in between. Germline CDR1 and CDR2: DFQATT and SNEGSKA (reference sequence). The CDR3 consists of 14 residues. CDR3 loop: CSATIGSGTGELFF. In nucleotides, the CDR3 is TGCAGTGCTACAATAGGCTCAGGGACCGGGGAGCTGTTTTTT.

This clonotype was observed a few times. The genes are TRBV5-1 and TRBJ2-7; perhaps D is TRBD1 or TRBD2 (5 bases each). The CDR3 consists of 14 residues. Germline CDR1 is SGHRS and CDR2 is YFSETQ. V lost 5 bases and J 3 bases, leaving 15 bases between the germline ends. CDR3 DNA: TGCGCCAGCAGATCACCCGGGACGAGCTACGAGCAGTACTTC. It codes for CASRSPGTSYEQYF.

This chain connects TRBV20-1 to TRBJ2-7, with 7 bases aligning to TRBD1. The CDR3 sequence is 13 residues long. Unmatched junction bases numbered 3, after V lost 4 bases and J lost 0 bases. The germline gives CDR1 DFQATT, CDR2 SNEGSKA (reference sequence). CDR3 region: CSAIGDSSYEQYF. The DNA of the CDR3 is TGCAGTGCTATAGGGGACAGCTCCTACGAGCAGTACTTC.

The CDR3 region is CASCGQGTLNTEAFF. The CDR3 nucleotides read TGTGCCAGCTGTGGACAGGGGACCTTGAACACTGAAGCTTTCTTT. The V and J genes are TRBV25-1 and TRBJ1-1; 9 nucleotides line up with TRBD1. This CDR3 has 15 amino acids. V lost 8 bases and J lost 0; bases outside the gene matches: 7. Germline V lookup: CDR1 MGHDK, CDR2 SYGVNS. Full variable domain (missing parts from reference TRBV25-1 and TRBJ1-1): EADIYQTPRYLVIGTGKKITLECSQTMGHDKMYWYQQDPGMELHLIHYSYGVNSTEKGDLSSESTVSRIRTEHFPLTLESARPSHTSQYLCASCGQGTLNTEAFFGQGTRLTVV.

The genes are TRBV3-1 and TRBJ2-7, with D possibly being TRBD2 (6 bases). CDR1 and CDR2 (germline): LGHDT, YNNKEL (reference sequence). This CDR3 has 14 residues. Trimming cost V 2 bases and J 7 bases, with 15 bases left between them. The CDR3 coding sequence is TGTGCCAGCAGCCAAAACCGGGGGTCGAAAGAGCAGTACTTC. Residues: CASSQNRGSKEQYF.

The chain has TRBV12-3 or TRBV12-4 and TRBJ2-3; TRBD2 agrees at 11 bases. After removal of 5 bases from V and 4 bases from J, the junction contained 5 bases not matched to a gene. CDR3 length: 15 residues. The CDR3 reads CASSRTSGRADTQYF. DNA of the CDR3: TGTGCCAGCAGTCGGACTAGCGGGCGGGCAGATACGCAGTATTTT.

This clonotype was observed many times. The chain combines TRBV12-3 or TRBV12-4 with TRBJ2-3, with 7 bases that match TRBD2. This CDR3 has 15 residues. Trimming removed 4 bases from V and 0 bases from J; junction bases left unmatched: 4. Written as DNA, the CDR3 is TGTGCCAGCAGTTCCCAGCGGGGAAGCACAGATACGCAGTATTTT. Translating gives CASSSQRGSTDTQYF.

The chain links TRBV5-1 to TRBJ2-7; 7 positions match TRBD2. Germline CDR1 is SGHRS and CDR2 is YFSETQ. The trim removed 4 bases at V and 3 bases at J, leaving 10 bases unmatched. The CDR3 runs to 15 residues. The CDR3 is CASSPEAGYFYEQYF. DNA for the CDR3: TGCGCCAGCAGCCCGGAAGCGGGGTACTTCTACGAGCAGTACTTC.

This clonotype was observed a few times. The J gene is TRBJ1-2, the V gene TRBV18; 9 nucleotides align to TRBD1. CDR3 length: 17 residues. Looked up from germline, CDR1 is KGHSH and CDR2 is LQKENI. Trimming cost V 3 bases and J 6 bases; bases outside gene matches: 14. The CDR3 loop is CASSPPGQGLSGDGYTF. In nucleotides, the CDR3 is TGTGCCAGCTCACCCCCGGGACAGGGACTGTCTGGTGATGGCTACACCTTC.

CDR3 amino acids: CASSFERGYGANVLTF. CDR3 nucleotide sequence: TGTGCCAGCAGTTTTGAACGGGGGTATGGGGCCAACGTCCTGACTTTC. The rearrangement joins TRBV5-6 to TRBJ2-6; weak D call: TRBD2 (6 bases). V was pared by 5 bases and J by 3 bases, with 15 bases between. The CDR3 is 16 residues long. Germline loops: CDR1 SGHDT, CDR2 YYEEEE.

The genes are TRBV20-1 and TRBJ2-7, with a possible D match to TRBD1 (6 bases). The CDR3 totals 12 residues. Germline CDR1 reads DFQATT; CDR2 reads SNEGSKA (reference sequence). The V gene lost 8 bases and the J gene lost 5 bases, with 16 bases spanning the gap. The DNA of the CDR3 is TGCAGTTCTCCAGGGGAAAGAGACGAGCAGTACTTC. This codes for CSSPGERDEQYF.

This clonotype was recorded once. For the CDR3, the DNA is TGTGCCAGCACTTGGGCCACCGGGGACTACGAGCAGTACTTC. As protein: CASTWATGDYEQYF. This sequence joins TRBV12-3 or TRBV12-4 and TRBJ2-7, with D possibly matching TRBD2 (5 bases). V was shortened by 7 bases and J by 3 bases, with 16 bases between the two germline ends. This CDR3 contains 14 residues.

V and J are TRBV7-9 and TRBJ2-3; no clear D. The CDR3 loop spans 14 amino acids. V dropped 3 bases and J dropped 2 bases, with 9 bases sitting between them. Germline CDR1 is SEHNR and CDR2 is FQNEAQ (reference sequence). The CDR3 DNA sequence: TGTGCCAGCAGCTTCGTGGGAAACACAGATACGCAGTATTTT. Translated: CASSFVGNTDTQYF. The variable domain in full, with the rest retrieved from reference TRBV7-9 and TRBJ2-3, is DTGVSQNPRHKITKRGQNVTFRCDPISEHNRLYWYRQTLGQGPEFLTYFQNEAQLEKSRLLSDRFSAERPKGSFSTLEIQRTEQGDSAMYLCASSFVGNTDTQYFGPGTRLTVL.

The V call is TRBV2, the J call TRBJ2-7; 7 nucleotides match TRBD1. Germline assignment: CDR1 SNHLY and CDR2 FYNNEI. The trim removed 2 bases at V and 3 bases at J, leaving 13 bases unmatched. CDR3 length: 17 amino acids. The CDR3 spells CASSERQGNDEYYEQYF. The DNA of the CDR3 is TGTGCCAGCAGTGAAAGACAGGGCAATGATGAATACTACGAGCAGTACTTC. Full variable domain (missing parts from reference TRBV2 and TRBJ2-7): EPEVTQTPSHQVTQMGQEVILRCVPISNHLYFYWYRQILGQKVEFLVSFYNNEISEKSEIFDDQFSVERPDGSNFTLKIRSTKLEDSAMYFCASSERQGNDEYYEQYFGPGTRLTVT.

This clonotype showed up just a few times. The chain links TRBV7-8 to TRBJ2-3; 8 bases are a match to TRBD1. Germline-derived CDR1 and CDR2 are SGHVS and FQNEAQ. The length of the CDR3 is 17 residues. With 4 bases clipped from V and 2 bases from J, the junction kept 11 bases outside the gene matches. The CDR3 region has the DNA TGTGCCAGCAGCTCGGACAGGGTGATGTTATCCACAGATACGCAGTATTTT. The encoded protein is CASSSDRVMLSTDTQYF. Based on the CDR3 plus reference TRBV7-8 and TRBJ2-3, the full variable domain is GAGVSQSPRYKVAKRGQDVALRCDPISGHVSLFWYQQALGQGPEFLTYFQNEAQLDKSGLPSDRFFAERPEGSVSTLKIQRTQQEDSAVYLCASSSDRVMLSTDTQYFGPGTRLTVL.

This clonotype was counted many times. The gene calls are TRBV6-5 and TRBJ2-5; 10 bases fit TRBD2. This CDR3 is built from 16 residues. CDR1 is MNHEY, CDR2 SVGAGI, per germline. V was clipped by 0 bases and J by 0 bases; unmatched bases: 1. As DNA, the CDR3 is TGTGCCAGCAGTTACTCGACTAGCGGGCACCAAGAGACCCAGTACTTC. Residues: CASSYSTSGHQETQYF.

This sequence joins TRBV12-3 or TRBV12-4 and TRBJ2-5; weak D call: TRBD2 (5 bases). V lost 5 bases and J lost 9, with 13 bases in between. The CDR3 loop spans 12 amino acids. As DNA, the CDR3 is TGTGCCAGCAGTCCCTCCCAGAGGGCCCAGTACTTC. Its translation is CASSPSQRAQYF.

There are a few counts of this clonotype. V and J are TRBV5-1 and TRBJ2-5; perhaps TRBD1 as D (5 bases). V was pared by 3 bases and J by 9 bases, with 9 bases between. Germline lookup yields CDR1 SGHRS and CDR2 YFSETQ. CDR3 length equals 11 residues. The CDR3 bases are TGCGCCAGCAGCTCCGACAGTTCCCAGTACTTC. This translates into CASSSDSSQYF.

The chain employs TRBV7-8 and TRBJ2-7; TRBD1 matches at 7 bases. This CDR3 spans 11 amino acids. Germline V gives CDR1 SGHVS, CDR2 FQNEAQ. Trimming took 4 bases from V and 12 from J; bases not matched to a gene: 6. In DNA form, the CDR3 reads TGTGCCAGCAGCTCGAGGGGACAGCCGTACTTC. Its protein product is CASSSRGQPYF. Combining the CDR3 with reference TRBV7-8 and TRBJ2-7 gives the whole variable domain GAGVSQSPRYKVAKRGQDVALRCDPISGHVSLFWYQQALGQGPEFLTYFQNEAQLDKSGLPSDRFFAERPEGSVSTLKIQRTQQEDSAVYLCASSSRGQPYFGPGTRLTVT.